The sample holds many counts of the clone carrying this T cell receptor (beta chain). What it binds is unknown. This beta chain is an off-target read within a library intended for alpha chains, so its frequency means little. Using its own MiXCR run on the 5' RACE reads, TCRdb lists one record per CDR3 protein. The sample holds 4,500 to 6,000 distinct CDR3 sequences, 4% to 6% seen once. This sample is drawn from a study of spatial heterogeneity in lung cancer. Time point meaning: sample taken at primary tumor resection. The donor group consisted of roughly 70 patients who had untreated, early-stage non-small cell lung cancer. Whole RNA obtained from tumor, nontumor lung or frozen PBMC underwent sequencing without sorting. Germline values: CDR1 SGHRS, CDR2 YFSETQ. The CDR3 runs 15 residues. V shed 3 bases, J shed 6 bases, and the junction held 8 bases outside the gene matches. General study findings and limits: Mutation tallies in tumors tracked expanded intratumoral alpha and beta TCR counts.

The sequence was obtained from a male donor with early-stage non-small cell lung cancer. Sequences were derived from lung tumor tissue, sampled at surgery. The chain combines TRBV5-1 with TRBJ2-3; TRBD2 matches 9 bases. CDR3 bases: TGCGCCAGCAGCTCCGATAGCGGGGGCTGGGATACGCAGTATTTT. Amino acids: CASSSDSGGWDTQYF.